This paragraph reports one T cell receptor (beta chain). Its antigen is still unknown. It was with random hexamers that about 0.45 to 1 ug RNA was reverse transcribed. With immunoSEQ multiplex PCR, TCR beta CDR3 was amplified across 54 Vbeta and 13 Jbeta. In TCRdb, the immunoSEQ multiplex PCR reads were re-called with MiXCR into one record per CDR3 protein. This table has about 150,000 distinct CDR3 sequences, 94% appearing once. The data were obtained in a study of CD8 T cells in Susac syndrome. Points from the study as a whole: The study's TCR sequencing and HLA analysis covered a relatively small number of individuals, and the study acknowledged this.

The CDR3 length is 15 residues. The V gene lost 0 bases and the J gene lost 5 bases, with 14 bases spanning the gap. Germline V lookup: CDR1 SGDLS, CDR2 YYNGEE. TCR beta sequences were obtained from blood CD8+ and CD4+ T cells. TEMRA cells were FACS-enriched, with CD8+ and CD4+ T cells isolated negatively. The source material was CD8+ T cells from PBMCs. The rearrangement joins TRBV9 to TRBJ2-5, with no clear D. The source is a human donor with multiple sclerosis. DNA of the CDR3: TGTGCCAGCAGCGTAGTAGGCAGTTTGAGGGAGACCCAGTACTTC. Translating it yields CASSVVGSLRETQYF. Full variable domain (outside the CDR3, taken from reference TRBV9 and TRBJ2-5): DSGVTQTPKHLITATGQRVTLRCSPRSGDLSVYWYQQSLDQGLQFLIQYYNGEERAKGNILERFSAQQFPDLHSELNLSSLELGDSALYFCASSVVGSLRETQYFGPGTRLLVL.